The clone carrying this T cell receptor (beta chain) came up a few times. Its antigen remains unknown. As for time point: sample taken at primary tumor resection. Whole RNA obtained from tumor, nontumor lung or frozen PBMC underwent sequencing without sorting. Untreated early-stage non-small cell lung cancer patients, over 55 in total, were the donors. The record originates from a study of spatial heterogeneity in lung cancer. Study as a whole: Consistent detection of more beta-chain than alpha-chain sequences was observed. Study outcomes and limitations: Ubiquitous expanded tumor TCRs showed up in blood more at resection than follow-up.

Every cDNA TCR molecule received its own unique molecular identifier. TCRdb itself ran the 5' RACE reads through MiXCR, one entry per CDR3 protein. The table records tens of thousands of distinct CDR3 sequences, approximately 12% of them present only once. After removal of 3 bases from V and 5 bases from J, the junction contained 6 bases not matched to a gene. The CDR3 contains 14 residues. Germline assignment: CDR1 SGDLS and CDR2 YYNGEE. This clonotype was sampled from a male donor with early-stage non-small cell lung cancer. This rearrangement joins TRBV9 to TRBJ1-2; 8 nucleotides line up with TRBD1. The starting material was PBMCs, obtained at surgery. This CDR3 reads CASSAGTGPYGYTF. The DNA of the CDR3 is TGTGCCAGCAGCGCCGGGACAGGACCTTATGGCTACACCTTC.